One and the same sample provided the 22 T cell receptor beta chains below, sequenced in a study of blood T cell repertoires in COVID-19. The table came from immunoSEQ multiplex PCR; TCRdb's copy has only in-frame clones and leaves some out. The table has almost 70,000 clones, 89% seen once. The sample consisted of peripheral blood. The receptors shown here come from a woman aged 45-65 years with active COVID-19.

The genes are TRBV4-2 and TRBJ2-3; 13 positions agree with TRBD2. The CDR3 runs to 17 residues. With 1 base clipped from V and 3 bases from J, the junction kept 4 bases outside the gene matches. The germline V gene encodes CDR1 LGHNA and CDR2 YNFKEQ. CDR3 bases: TGTGCCAGCAGCCAAGTTGGACTAGCGGGAGAGACAGATACGCAGTATTTT. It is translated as CASSQVGLAGETDTQYF.

CDR3 nucleotide sequence: TGTGCCAGCAGTACAGGGTTCGTCGGCTATGGCTACACCTTC. This translates into CASSTGFVGYGYTF. This chain connects TRBV6-5 to TRBJ1-2, with TRBD1 as a possible D gene (6 bases). The germline V gene has CDR1 MNHEY and CDR2 SVGAGI. Trimming stripped 5 bases from V and 4 bases from J, with 14 bases between. CDR3 size: 14 residues.

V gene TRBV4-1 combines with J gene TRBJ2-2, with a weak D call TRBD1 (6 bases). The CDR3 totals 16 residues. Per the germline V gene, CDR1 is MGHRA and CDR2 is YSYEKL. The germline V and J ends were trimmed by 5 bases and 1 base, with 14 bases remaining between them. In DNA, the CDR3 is TGCGCCAGCAGCTCTACCGGGACACTGAACACCGGGGAGCTGTTTTTT. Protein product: CASSSTGTLNTGELFF.

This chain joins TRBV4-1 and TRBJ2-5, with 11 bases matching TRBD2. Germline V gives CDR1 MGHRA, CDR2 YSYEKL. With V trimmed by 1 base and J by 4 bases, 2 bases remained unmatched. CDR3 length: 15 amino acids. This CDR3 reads CASSQVGLAGETQYF. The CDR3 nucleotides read TGCGCCAGCAGCCAAGTCGGACTAGCGGGAGAGACCCAGTACTTC.

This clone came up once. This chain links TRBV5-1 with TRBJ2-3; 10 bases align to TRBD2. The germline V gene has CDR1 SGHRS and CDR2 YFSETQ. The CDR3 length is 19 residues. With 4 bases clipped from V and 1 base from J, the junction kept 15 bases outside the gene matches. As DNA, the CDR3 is TGCGCCAGCAGCCTGACAACCCTACTAGCGGGACCCCGCACAGATACGCAGTATTTT. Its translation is CASSLTTLLAGPRTDTQYF.

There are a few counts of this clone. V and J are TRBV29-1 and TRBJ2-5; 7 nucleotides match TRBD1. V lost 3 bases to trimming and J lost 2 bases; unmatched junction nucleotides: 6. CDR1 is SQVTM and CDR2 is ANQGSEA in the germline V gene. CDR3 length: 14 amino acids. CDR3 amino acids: CSVDPSTGQETQYF. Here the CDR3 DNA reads TGCAGCGTTGATCCCTCGACAGGGCAAGAGACCCAGTACTTC.

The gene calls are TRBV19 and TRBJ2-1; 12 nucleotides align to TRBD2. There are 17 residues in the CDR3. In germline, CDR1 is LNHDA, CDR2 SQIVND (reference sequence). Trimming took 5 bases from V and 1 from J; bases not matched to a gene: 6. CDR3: CASSAMGTSGSYNEQFF. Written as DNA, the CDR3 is TGTGCCAGTAGTGCAATGGGGACTAGCGGGTCCTACAATGAGCAGTTCTTC.

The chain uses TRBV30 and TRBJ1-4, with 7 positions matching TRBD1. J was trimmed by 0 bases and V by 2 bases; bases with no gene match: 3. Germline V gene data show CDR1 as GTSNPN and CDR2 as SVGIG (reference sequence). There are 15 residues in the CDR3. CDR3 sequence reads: CAWSPGTATNEKLFF. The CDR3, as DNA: TGTGCCTGGAGTCCAGGGACAGCAACTAATGAAAAACTGTTTTTT. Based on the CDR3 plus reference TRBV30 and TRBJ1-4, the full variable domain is SQTIHQWPATLVQPVGSPLSLECTVEGTSNPNLYWYRQAAGRGLQLLFYSVGIGQISSEVPQNLSASRPQDRQFILSSKKLLLSDSGFYLCAWSPGTATNEKLFFGSGTQLSVL.

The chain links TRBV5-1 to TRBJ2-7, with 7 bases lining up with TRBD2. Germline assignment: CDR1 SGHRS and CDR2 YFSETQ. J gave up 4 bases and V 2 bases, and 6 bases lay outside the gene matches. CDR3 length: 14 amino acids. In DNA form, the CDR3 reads TGCGCCAGCAGCTTCGACGCGGGGGTTTACGAGCAGTACTTC. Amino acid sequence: CASSFDAGVYEQYF.

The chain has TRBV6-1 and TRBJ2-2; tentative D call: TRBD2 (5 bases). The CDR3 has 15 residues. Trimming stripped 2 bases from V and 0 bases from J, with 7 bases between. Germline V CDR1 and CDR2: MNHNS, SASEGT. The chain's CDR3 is CASSESAANTGELFF. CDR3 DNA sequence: TGTGCCAGCAGTGAATCAGCGGCGAACACCGGGGAGCTGTTTTTT.

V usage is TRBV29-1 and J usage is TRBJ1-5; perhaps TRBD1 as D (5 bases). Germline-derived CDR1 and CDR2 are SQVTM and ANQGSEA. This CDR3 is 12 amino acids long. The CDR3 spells CSIGAGDQPQHF. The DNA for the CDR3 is TGCAGTATTGGGGCAGGCGACCAGCCCCAGCATTTT.

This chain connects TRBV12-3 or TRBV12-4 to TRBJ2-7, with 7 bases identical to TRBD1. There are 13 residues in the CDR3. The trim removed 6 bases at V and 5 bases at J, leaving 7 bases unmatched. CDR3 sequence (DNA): TGTGCCAGCAGCCGAGACAGGGCCCACGAGCAGTACTTC. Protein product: CASSRDRAHEQYF.

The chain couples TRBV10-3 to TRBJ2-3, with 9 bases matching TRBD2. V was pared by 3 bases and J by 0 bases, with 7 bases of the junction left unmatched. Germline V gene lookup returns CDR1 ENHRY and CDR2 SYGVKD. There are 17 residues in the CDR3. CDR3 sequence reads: CAISETSGHTSTDTQYF. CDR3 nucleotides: TGTGCCATCAGTGAAACTAGCGGGCATACTAGCACAGATACGCAGTATTTT.

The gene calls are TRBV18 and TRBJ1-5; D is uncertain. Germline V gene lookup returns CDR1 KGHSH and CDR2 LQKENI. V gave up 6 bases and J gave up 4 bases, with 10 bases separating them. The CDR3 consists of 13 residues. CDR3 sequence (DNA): TGTGCCAGCTCTCCTGCAGGTAATCAGCCCCAGCATTTT. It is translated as CASSPAGNQPQHF.

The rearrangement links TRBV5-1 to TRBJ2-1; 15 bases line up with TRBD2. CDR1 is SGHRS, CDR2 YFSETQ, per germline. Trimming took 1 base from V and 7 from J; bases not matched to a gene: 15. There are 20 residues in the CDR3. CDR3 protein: CASSLSLQDGTSGRRNEQFF. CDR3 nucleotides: TGCGCCAGCAGCTTGTCCCTTCAAGACGGGACTAGCGGGAGGCGAAATGAGCAGTTCTTC.

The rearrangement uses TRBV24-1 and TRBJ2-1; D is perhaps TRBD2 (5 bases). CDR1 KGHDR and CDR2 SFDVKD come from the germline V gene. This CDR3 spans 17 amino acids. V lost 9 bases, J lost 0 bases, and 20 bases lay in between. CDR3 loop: CATPDQKKTNSYNEQFF. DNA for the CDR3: TGTGCCACCCCGGACCAGAAGAAGACTAACTCCTACAATGAGCAGTTCTTC.

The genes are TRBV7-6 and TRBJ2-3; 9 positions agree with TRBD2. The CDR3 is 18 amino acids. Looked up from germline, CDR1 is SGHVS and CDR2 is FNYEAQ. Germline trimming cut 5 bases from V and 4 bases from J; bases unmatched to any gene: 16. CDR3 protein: CASSHPAGGREAADTQYF. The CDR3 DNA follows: TGTGCCAGCAGCCACCCGGCGGGCGGGAGGGAGGCGGCAGATACGCAGTATTTT.

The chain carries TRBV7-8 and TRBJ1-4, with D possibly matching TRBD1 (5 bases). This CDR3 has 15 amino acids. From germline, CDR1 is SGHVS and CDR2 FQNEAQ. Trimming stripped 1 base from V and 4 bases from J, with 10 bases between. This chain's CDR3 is CASSLESRDNEKLFF. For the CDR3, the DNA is TGTGCCAGCAGCTTAGAAAGCAGGGATAATGAAAAACTGTTTTTT. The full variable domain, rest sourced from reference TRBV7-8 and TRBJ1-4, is GAGVSQSPRYKVAKRGQDVALRCDPISGHVSLFWYQQALGQGPEFLTYFQNEAQLDKSGLPSDRFFAERPEGSVSTLKIQRTQQEDSAVYLCASSLESRDNEKLFFGSGTQLSVL.

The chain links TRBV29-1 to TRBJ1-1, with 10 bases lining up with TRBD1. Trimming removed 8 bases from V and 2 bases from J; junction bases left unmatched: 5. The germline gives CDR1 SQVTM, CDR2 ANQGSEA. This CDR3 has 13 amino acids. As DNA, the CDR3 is TGCAGCTCTAGGACAGGGGGAAACACTGAAGCTTTCTTT. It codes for CSSRTGGNTEAFF.

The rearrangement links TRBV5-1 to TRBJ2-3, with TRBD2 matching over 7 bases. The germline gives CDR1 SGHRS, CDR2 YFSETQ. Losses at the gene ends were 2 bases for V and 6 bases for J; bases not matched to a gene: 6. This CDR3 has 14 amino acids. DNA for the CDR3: TGCGCCAGCAGCTTTGGGGGGGTGCGGGATACGCAGTATTTT. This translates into CASSFGGVRDTQYF.

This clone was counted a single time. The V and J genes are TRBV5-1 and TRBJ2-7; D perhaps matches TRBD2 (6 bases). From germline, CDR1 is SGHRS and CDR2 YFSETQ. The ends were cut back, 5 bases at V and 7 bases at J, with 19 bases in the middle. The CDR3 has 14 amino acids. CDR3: CASRAAGRPLEQYF. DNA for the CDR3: TGCGCCAGCAGGGCCGCGGGACGGCCCTTGGAGCAGTACTTC.

The CDR3 spells CASSLTPDSSTVDTQYF. The CDR3 DNA reads as TGTGCCAGCAGTCTGACCCCGGACAGCTCCACCGTCGATACGCAGTATTTT. This chain joins TRBV27 and TRBJ2-3, with D tentatively TRBD1 (6 bases). Trimming removed 5 bases at V and 6 bases at J, with 24 bases between. CDR1 and CDR2 (germline): MNHEY, SMNVEV (reference sequence). CDR3 size: 17 residues.